Following are 27 T cell receptor beta chains from one sample sequenced in a study of blood T cell repertoires in COVID-19. Clones were read by immunoSEQ multiplex PCR, and TCRdb kept only the in-frame ones, dropping some. The table has 180,000 or so clones, around 86% seen once. Material: peripheral blood. The receptor source for this set is a man in his late teens or twenties with acute or convalescent COVID-19.

In this sample, this clone turned up a few times. The J gene is TRBJ1-2, the V gene TRBV7-7; 7 bases are shared with TRBD1. V gave up 5 bases and J gave up 8 bases; unmatched junction bases: 23. CDR1 and CDR2 (germline): SSHAT, FNYEAQ (reference sequence). CDR3 length: 18 amino acids. CDR3 nucleotide sequence: TGTGCCAGCAGCATACAAACAGGGGCCCTTACTACTCTAAGGGGCTACACCTTC. Translation: CASSIQTGALTTLRGYTF.

The chain recombines TRBV20-1 with TRBJ2-7; no definite D call. Trimming cost V 3 bases and J 7 bases, with 13 bases left between them. The CDR3 has 12 amino acids. Germline loops: CDR1 DFQATT, CDR2 SNEGSKA (reference sequence). The CDR3 loop reads CSASRGQREQYV. The CDR3 DNA reads TGCAGTGCTAGTAGAGGCCAAAGGGAGCAGTACGTC.

The chain employs TRBV12-3 or TRBV12-4 and TRBJ2-1, with unresolved D. Trimming left V 5 bases short and J 4 bases short, with 9 bases between. This CDR3 spans 13 amino acids. CDR3 region: CASSQYYYNEQFF. The CDR3 DNA follows: TGTGCCAGCAGTCAATACTATTACAATGAGCAGTTCTTC.

J is TRBJ1-5 and V is TRBV6-1, with D perhaps TRBD1 (5 bases). The CDR3 consists of 14 residues. Germline loops: CDR1 MNHNS, CDR2 SASEGT. V dropped 3 bases and J dropped 7 bases, with 13 bases sitting between them. CDR3 coding DNA: TGTGCCAGCAGTGATGGGGGAGGGAACCAGCCCCAGCATTTT. It codes for CASSDGGGNQPQHF.

V is TRBV7-9 and J is TRBJ2-3, with 7 bases that match TRBD2. The trim removed 3 bases at V and 4 bases at J, leaving 7 bases unmatched. This CDR3 comprises 15 residues. Germline V gene lookup returns CDR1 SEHNR and CDR2 FQNEAQ (reference sequence). This CDR3 is CASSFGAGEADTQYF. CDR3 nucleotide sequence: TGTGCCAGCAGCTTCGGGGCGGGAGAAGCAGATACGCAGTATTTT. Full variable domain (missing parts from reference TRBV7-9 and TRBJ2-3): DTGVSQNPRHKITKRGQNVTFRCDPISEHNRLYWYRQTLGQGPEFLTYFQNEAQLEKSRLLSDRFSAERPKGSFSTLEIQRTEQGDSAMYLCASSFGAGEADTQYFGPGTRLTVL.

This clone was observed once. V is TRBV9 and J is TRBJ1-2; D might be TRBD1 (5 bases). The CDR3 contains 14 residues. Trimming pared 0 bases from V and 8 bases from J, leaving 14 bases between. Germline V gene data show CDR1 as SGDLS and CDR2 as YYNGEE. The CDR3: CASSVGGGEGGYTF. The CDR3 nucleotides read TGTGCCAGCAGCGTAGGAGGAGGGGAAGGGGGCTACACCTTC.

The chain combines TRBV6-1 with TRBJ2-7, with D tentatively TRBD2 (7 bases). V lost 2 bases to trimming and J lost 5 bases, with 16 bases between them. Germline CDR1 MNHNS, CDR2 SASEGT. The CDR3 contains 15 residues. CDR3 residues: CASSENSGGPDEQYF. The CDR3 nucleotides read TGTGCCAGCAGTGAAAATTCGGGGGGCCCCGACGAGCAGTACTTC.

The genes are TRBV11-3 and TRBJ2-5, with 8 nucleotides matching TRBD1. This CDR3 spans 15 amino acids. V trimming: 1 base; J trimming: 4 bases; junction bases outside the gene matches: 5. The germline CDR1 and CDR2 sequences are SGHNT and YENEEA. The CDR3 sequence is CASSLGGQAGETQYF. The CDR3 nucleotides read TGTGCCAGCAGCTTAGGGGGACAGGCCGGAGAGACCCAGTACTTC.

The chain recombines TRBV3-1 (or the pseudogene TRBV3-2) with TRBJ1-6; D remains unclear. V shed 5 bases and J shed 5 bases, with 13 bases lying between them. Germline CDR1 is LGHDT and CDR2 is YNNKEL (reference sequence). CDR3 length: 15 amino acids. CDR3 sequence: CASSGRAGNNSPLHF. CDR3 nucleotide sequence: TGTGCCAGCAGCGGTCGTGCAGGCAATAATTCACCCCTCCACTTT.

J is TRBJ2-5 and V is TRBV7-3; 7 bases fit TRBD2. This CDR3 is 13 amino acids long. Losses at the gene ends were 4 bases for V and 8 bases for J; bases not matched to a gene: 7. The germline gives CDR1 SGHTA, CDR2 FQGTGA. The CDR3 is CASSSQRGLTQYF. The DNA of the CDR3 is TGTGCCAGCAGCTCTCAGCGGGGTCTAACCCAGTACTTC.

The chain has TRBV28 and TRBJ2-4, with D maybe TRBD1 (6 bases). This CDR3 region has 15 residues. Trimming took 6 bases from V and 0 from J, leaving 12 bases between them. Germline assignment: CDR1 MDHEN and CDR2 SYDVKM. In nucleotides, the CDR3 is TGTGCCAGCAGCGAATGGACAGTAGCCAAAAACATTCAGTACTTC. Protein product: CASSEWTVAKNIQYF.

In this sample, this clone turned up once. The chain employs TRBV5-4 and TRBJ1-2, with D perhaps TRBD1 (6 bases). The V gene's germline CDR1 is SGHNT and CDR2 YYREEE (reference sequence). V gave up 5 bases and J gave up 7 bases, with 18 bases separating them. The CDR3 is 14 residues long. CDR3 protein: CASSSRGQLVGYTF. The DNA for the CDR3 is TGTGCCAGCAGTTCCCGGGGACAATTGGTTGGCTACACCTTC. Combining the CDR3 with reference TRBV5-4 and TRBJ1-2 gives the whole variable domain ETGVTQSPTHLIKTRGQQVTLRCSSQSGHNTVSWYQQALGQGPQFIFQYYREEENGRGNFPPRFSGLQFPNYSSELNVNALELDDSALYLCASSSRGQLVGYTFGSGTRLTVV.

On this clone: Other DNA sequences from this sample encode an identical CDR3 as well. This chain joins TRBV5-6 and TRBJ1-5, with 8 nucleotides matching TRBD1. The CDR3 spans 13 residues. With 0 bases clipped from V and 7 bases from J, the junction kept 0 bases outside the gene matches. CDR1 is SGHDT and CDR2 is YYEEEE in the germline V gene. The CDR3 here is CASSLAGGQPQHF. CDR3 sequence (DNA): TGTGCCAGCAGCTTGGCAGGGGGCCAGCCCCAGCATTTT.

This rearrangement joins TRBV7-3 to TRBJ2-3; 12 nucleotides agree with TRBD1. Germline V gene sequence: CDR1 SGHTA, CDR2 FQGTGA. V gave up 0 bases and J gave up 5 bases; unmatched junction bases: 9. The CDR3 spans 18 residues. The CDR3 DNA sequence: TGTGCCAGCAGCTTAACGGCCGGGACAGGGGGCGTCGGAGATACGCAGTATTTT. Amino acids: CASSLTAGTGGVGDTQYF.

The chain couples TRBV29-1 to TRBJ1-2, with D possibly TRBD1 on 5 matching bases. The CDR3 has 12 amino acids. V was trimmed by 3 bases and J by 8 bases, leaving 13 bases between them. Germline V CDR1 and CDR2: SQVTM, ANQGSEA. The CDR3 sequence: CSVDGREGGYTF. The CDR3 nucleotides read TGCAGCGTTGATGGCAGGGAAGGAGGCTACACCTTC.

The chain employs TRBV30 and TRBJ1-4; tentatively, D is TRBD1 (5 bases). Between the trimmed V and J ends, which lost 5 bases and 4 bases, there was a span of 8 bases. Looked up from germline, CDR1 is GTSNPN and CDR2 is SVGIG (reference sequence). The CDR3 is 12 amino acids. The CDR3 here is CAWDRSNEKLFF. CDR3 bases: TGTGCCTGGGACAGAAGTAATGAAAAACTGTTTTTT.

The chain combines TRBV7-2 with TRBJ1-6; D unclear. Germline-derived CDR1 and CDR2 are SGHTA and FQGNSA. The CDR3 runs to 14 residues. The V gene lost 7 bases and the J gene lost 4 bases, with 11 bases spanning the gap. The CDR3 protein is CASTVNSYNSPLHF. The DNA for the CDR3 is TGTGCCAGCACCGTTAACAGTTATAATTCACCCCTCCACTTT.

This chain joins TRBV6-6 and TRBJ1-2; D remains unclear. The V gene's germline CDR1 is MNHNY and CDR2 SVGAGI (reference sequence). V was trimmed by 3 bases and J by 4 bases, leaving 18 bases between them. The CDR3 spans 16 residues. The CDR3 bases are TGTGCCAGCAGTTATAAGTCGGGGAGAGGGAGCTATGGCTACACCTTC. Amino acid sequence: CASSYKSGRGSYGYTF.

This clone showed up just once. This chain joins TRBV6-2 or TRBV6-3 and TRBJ2-7; TRBD1 agrees at 11 bases. Germline CDR1 is MNHEY and CDR2 is SVGEGT. The CDR3 spans 15 residues. Losses at the gene ends were 5 bases for V and 2 bases for J; bases not matched to a gene: 5. In DNA, the CDR3 is TGTGCCAGCAGTCAAGGACAGGGGGCCGCCTACGAGCAGTACTTC. It specifies CASSQGQGAAYEQYF.

The J gene is TRBJ1-5, the V gene TRBV12-3 or TRBV12-4; 10 nucleotides line up with TRBD1. Trimming cost V 8 bases and J 2 bases; bases outside gene matches: 0. The CDR3 consists of 13 residues. The chain's CDR3 is CASGTGGNQPQHF. In DNA form, the CDR3 reads TGTGCCAGCGGGACAGGGGGCAATCAGCCCCAGCATTTT.

The chain couples TRBV28 to TRBJ2-3; TRBD2 matches 7 bases. The germline gives CDR1 MDHEN, CDR2 SYDVKM. The CDR3 loop spans 13 amino acids. J lost 3 bases, V lost 7 bases, and 4 bases had no gene match. Written as DNA, the CDR3 is TGTGCCAGCAAGACGGGGGGTACAGATACGCAGTATTTT. This gives the protein CASKTGGTDTQYF.

The chain employs TRBV6-5 and TRBJ1-2; the match to TRBD1 covers 7 bases. V lost 4 bases and J lost 4; bases outside the gene matches: 6. CDR1 is MNHEY, CDR2 SVGAGI, per germline. CDR3 length: 14 amino acids. The CDR3 DNA is TGTGCCAGCAGTTTCGGAGGGGGCGTCTATGGCTACACCTTC. Protein product: CASSFGGGVYGYTF.

J is TRBJ1-2 and V is TRBV29-1; a weak D match, TRBD1 (5 bases). Germline CDR1 reads SQVTM; CDR2 reads ANQGSEA. This CDR3 comprises 12 residues. Trimming shortened V by 4 bases and J by 10 bases, and 16 bases separated the two germline ends. CDR3 nucleotides: TGCAGCGTTGGGAGGGGCCCCCTGGCCTACACCTTC. Residues: CSVGRGPLAYTF.

As to this clone: Germline is not matched at one junction end, which may reflect a read error. J is TRBJ1-5 and V is TRBV6-1, with D possibly matching TRBD1 (6 bases). Germline CDR1 is MNHNS and CDR2 is SASEGT. This CDR3 has 15 amino acids. The CDR3 DNA sequence: TGTGCCAGCAGTGAGTTGGGGACATTCGATCAGTCCCAGCATTTT. This encodes CASSELGTFDQSQHF.

The V call is TRBV4-1, the J call TRBJ1-6; D possibly corresponds to TRBD1 (5 bases). CDR3 length: 17 amino acids. Germline V gives CDR1 MGHRA, CDR2 YSYEKL. V shed 1 base and J shed 7 bases, with 17 bases lying between them. CDR3 residues: CASSQGYAGFENSPLHF. The CDR3 DNA sequence: TGCGCCAGCAGCCAAGGTTACGCAGGGTTCGAAAATTCACCCCTCCACTTT.

The genes are TRBV7-9 and TRBJ1-4; D is possibly TRBD1 (5 bases). The CDR3 totals 12 residues. Deletions cut 5 bases from V and 8 bases from J, with 9 bases between. From germline, CDR1 is SEHNR and CDR2 FQNEAQ (reference sequence). The CDR3 bases are TGTGCCAGCAGCCCGGAGGGGGAAAAACTGTTTTTT. Translated: CASSPEGEKLFF.

The genes are TRBV6-6 and TRBJ1-5; D unclear. Germline assignment: CDR1 MNHNY and CDR2 SVGAGI (reference sequence). V was pared by 9 bases and J by 0 bases, with 6 bases between. This CDR3 region has 12 residues. CDR3: CASQNSNQPQHF. The CDR3 nucleotides are TGTGCCAGTCAGAATAGCAATCAGCCCCAGCATTTT.